The present TCR beta chain was sequenced within a study of CD8+ T cells in alopecia areata. Study summary: Patients given treatment had severity scored by the percentage of scalp area affected. Study results and caveats: Patients showed less clear TCR sequence sharing than mice, possibly partly because of HLA diversity.

This clone was observed a few times. As yet, its antigen is unknown. The treatment here: oral pan-JAK inhibitor, 5-10 mg twice daily. V lost 0 bases and J lost 0, with 8 bases in between. The CDR3 is 15 amino acids. Germline V gene lookup returns CDR1 LGHNA and CDR2 YSLEER. Reverse transcribed after extraction, RNA yielded cDNA as the sequencing template. Assay used: immunoSEQ multiplex PCR; TCRdb lists only in-frame clones, some missing. The data show tens of thousands of clones, 50% to 70% seen once. The rearrangement uses TRBV4-3 and TRBJ2-5, with D unresolved. The specimen was CD8+ T cells sorted from blood, collected at week 4, from a patient treated with tofacitinib. The sequence derives from a human donor with alopecia areata. The CDR3 reads CASSQDLSNQETQYF. CDR3 nucleotide sequence: TGCGCCAGCAGCCAAGATCTTTCCAACCAAGAGACCCAGTACTTC.